There are a few counts of the clone carrying this T cell receptor (beta chain). These data are taken from a study of response to subunit inactivated influenza vaccine. The germline V gene encodes CDR1 MNHEY and CDR2 SMNVEV (reference sequence). V was cut by 6 bases and J by 7 bases, with 15 bases left in between. The CDR3 has 14 residues. TCRdb fed the RT-PCR reads into MiXCR, producing one record per CDR3 protein. This sample carries roughly 520,000 distinct CDR3 sequences, about 25% of them seen once, and the ten largest clones take 1.9%. The rearrangement links TRBV27 to TRBJ1-4, with a possible D match to TRBD1 (5 bases). The source was CD4+ T cells sorted from PBMCs, collected 5 to 6 days after vaccination. The origin of this receptor is a man aged 45 to 65 who received an inactivated influenza vaccine. As DNA, the CDR3 is TGTGCCAGCAGGTTGGGACCTGACAGTGAAAAACTGTTTTTT. Protein product: CASRLGPDSEKLFF.